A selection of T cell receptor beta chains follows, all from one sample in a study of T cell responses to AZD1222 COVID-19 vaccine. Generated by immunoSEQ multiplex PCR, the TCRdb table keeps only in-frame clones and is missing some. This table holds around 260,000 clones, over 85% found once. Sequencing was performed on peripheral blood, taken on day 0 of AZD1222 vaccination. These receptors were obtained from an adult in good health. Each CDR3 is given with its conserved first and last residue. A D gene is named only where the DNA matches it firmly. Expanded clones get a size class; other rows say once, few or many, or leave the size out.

TGTGCCAGCTCACCGGGGGTAGGAACGGATCAGCCCCAGCATTTT,CASSPGVGTDQPQHF,NA,15,TRBJ1-5,TRBV18,NA
TGTGCCAGCAGCCCCCAGCACACCGGGGAGCTGTTTTTT,CASSPQHTGELFF,NA,13,TRBJ2-2,TRBV9,once
TGCGCCAGCAGCTCCAGGGGGCTTGGCGAGCAGTACTTC,CASSSRGLGEQYF,TRBD1,13,TRBJ2-7,TRBV5-1,NA
TGTGCCAGCTCACGGAGCGGTCTCAATGAGCAGTTCTTC,CASSRSGLNEQFF,NA,13,TRBJ2-1,TRBV18,once
TGTGCCAGCTCACCACTGGGTCGTCGCCAAGGGACAGGGGCTCCCCCTAACTATGGCTACACCTTC,CASSPLGRRQGTGAPPNYGYTF,TRBD1,22,TRBJ1-2,TRBV18,NA
TGTGCCAGCAGTTGGACAGGAATCACCGGGGAGCTGTTTTTT,CASSWTGITGELFF,TRBD1,14,TRBJ2-2,TRBV6-5,NA
TGTGCCAGCAGTTCTTTAGGGACAGGGACGAAAGAGACCCAGTACTTC,CASSSLGTGTKETQYF,TRBD1,16,TRBJ2-5,TRBV6-5,NA
TGTGCCAGCAGCGCGGGACCGAGCTCCTACAATGAGCAGTTCTTC,CASSAGPSSYNEQFF,NA,15,TRBJ2-1,TRBV9,NA
TGCGCCAGCACTGGGACAGCGGGGAGCACTGAAGCTTTCTTT,CASTGTAGSTEAFF,TRBD1,14,TRBJ1-1,TRBV5-1,NA
TGTGCCAGCAGCTCGGTCAAGGGATCAAACAATGAGCAGTTCTTC,CASSSVKGSNNEQFF,NA,15,TRBJ2-1,TRBV7-9,NA
TGTGCCAGCACTTCGGACGGCAGGGGGGAGCAGTTCTTC,CASTSDGRGEQFF,TRBD1,13,TRBJ2-1,TRBV19,NA
TGCGCCAGCAGCCGGAAAAGGGGATACACAGATACGCAGTATTTT,CASSRKRGYTDTQYF,NA,15,TRBJ2-3,TRBV5-1,NA
TGCGCCAGCGGCGACGGAAACTCTGGAAACACCATATATTTT,CASGDGNSGNTIYF,NA,14,TRBJ1-3,TRBV5-1,NA
TGTGCCAGCAGAATAACCGGGGAGCTGTTTTTT,CASRITGELFF,NA,11,TRBJ2-2,TRBV7-9,NA
TGTGCCAGCAGCCCTTTCCCAGGGGCCACACTACCGGGCGAGCAGTACTTC,CASSPFPGATLPGEQYF,NA,17,TRBJ2-7,TRBV7-9,NA
TGTGCCAGCAGCCCGGGGACTAGCGGGACGCGGACCGGGGAGCTGTTTTTT,CASSPGTSGTRTGELFF,TRBD2,17,TRBJ2-2,TRBV5-4,NA
TGTGCCAGCAGTGGCTGGCCAGGGTCTTACGAGCAGTACTTC,CASSGWPGSYEQYF,NA,14,TRBJ2-7,TRBV28,NA
TGTGCCAGCACCCCAAGGGGCGAGCAGTACTTC,CASTPRGEQYF,NA,11,TRBJ2-7,TRBV2,NA
TGTGCCAGCAGTTTAGCAGGGATGCGATCACCCCTCCACTTT,CASSLAGMRSPLHF,NA,14,TRBJ1-6,TRBV28,NA
TGTGCCAGCAGGACAGGGACTAATGAAAAACTGTTTTTT,CASRTGTNEKLFF,TRBD1,13,TRBJ1-4,TRBV6-5,NA
TGTGCCAGCAGTTACTCGCTTCTGCGGACAGTCTATAATTCACCCCTCCACTTT,CASSYSLLRTVYNSPLHF,NA,18,TRBJ1-6,TRBV6-2/TRBV6-3,once
TGCAGTGCTAGTTCAGGGAGGGAAGAGACCCAGTACTTC,CSASSGREETQYF,TRBD2,13,TRBJ2-5,TRBV20-1,NA
TGTGCCAGCAGCGTAGGGCGAGAAGTTCACTCCTACGAGCAGTACTTC,CASSVGREVHSYEQYF,NA,16,TRBJ2-7,TRBV9,NA
TGCGCCACCCACGCGGGCGGACCCACAGATACGCAGTATTTT,CATHAGGPTDTQYF,NA,14,TRBJ2-3,TRBV5-1,NA
TGTGCCAGCAGTGAGATTAGGTCAGCTACTGGAAACACCATATATTTT,CASSEIRSATGNTIYF,NA,16,TRBJ1-3,TRBV6-1,NA
TGTGCCAGCAGCCAAAGACAGGGGCAGGGCACTGAAGCTTTCTTT,CASSQRQGQGTEAFF,TRBD1,15,TRBJ1-1,TRBV5-4,NA
TGTGCCAGCAGCTTAGGGATAGGGAAGAACACCGGGGAGCTGTTTTTT,CASSLGIGKNTGELFF,NA,16,TRBJ2-2,TRBV7-8,NA
TGTGCCAGCAGTCCCCACTTTAGCGTGCGAGGCACAGATACGCAGTATTTT,CASSPHFSVRGTDTQYF,NA,17,TRBJ2-3,TRBV28,NA
TGTGCCAGCAGCTTAGCGGAAGCGGGAGGGCTGCTCGGGGAGCAGTACTTC,CASSLAEAGGLLGEQYF,TRBD2,17,TRBJ2-7,TRBV7-8,NA
TGTGCCAGCAGCTTCAAGGGAGGCCTCGAGCAGTTCTTC,CASSFKGGLEQFF,NA,13,TRBJ2-1,TRBV9,NA
TGCGCCAGCAGCTCGGACTTCTTCGAGCAGTACTTC,CASSSDFFEQYF,NA,12,TRBJ2-7,TRBV5-1,NA
TGTGCCATCAGGGCCGGGACAGGGGCCTCTGGGGCCAACGTCCTGACTTTC,CAIRAGTGASGANVLTF,TRBD1,17,TRBJ2-6,TRBV10-3,NA
TGTGCCAGCAGTGCTACTCCGGGACAGGGGGCGAGAAGAGCTTTCTTT,CASSATPGQGARRAFF,TRBD1,16,TRBJ1-1,TRBV6-1,NA
TGTGCCAGCTCGAAGGACCACGGATCCTACGAGCAGTACTTC,CASSKDHGSYEQYF,NA,14,TRBJ2-7,TRBV2,NA
TGTGCCAGCAGCTTGCGGGGAGGGAGGGAGAATACGCAGTATTTT,CASSLRGGRENTQYF,TRBD2,15,TRBJ2-3,TRBV5-8,NA
TGTGCCAGCAGTGACAGGGTGGGCACCGGGGAGCTGTTTTTT,CASSDRVGTGELFF,NA,14,TRBJ2-2,TRBV6-4,NA
TGTGCCAGTAGTGGGTCAGAGCAAGAGACCCAGTACTTC,CASSGSEQETQYF,NA,13,TRBJ2-5,TRBV19,NA
TGTGCCAGCAGTTACTCTGGCCTACTCTACGAGCAGTACTTC,CASSYSGLLYEQYF,NA,14,TRBJ2-7,TRBV6-5,NA
TGTGCCAGCAGCGCCTCGGCATCTGGAAACACCATATATTTT,CASSASASGNTIYF,NA,14,TRBJ1-3,TRBV9,once
TGCGCCAGCAGCTTTGGGACTAGCGGGGGGGCCCCAGATACGCAGTATTTT,CASSFGTSGGAPDTQYF,TRBD2,17,TRBJ2-3,TRBV5-1,few
TGTGCCAGCAGTTTTGGATCAGAGCAGTTCTTC,CASSFGSEQFF,NA,11,TRBJ2-1,TRBV27,NA
TGTGCCAGCAGTGCCCTGGGCGGTAGCGATGAGCAGTTCTTC,CASSALGGSDEQFF,NA,14,TRBJ2-1,TRBV27,NA
TGTGCCAGCAGTACGAACGCAGGGGTGGCTGAAAAACTGTTTTTT,CASSTNAGVAEKLFF,NA,15,TRBJ1-4,TRBV2,NA
TGCAGCGTTGAAGTGGGAGGGAACTACGAGCAGTACTTC,CSVEVGGNYEQYF,TRBD2,13,TRBJ2-7,TRBV29-1,NA
TGTGCCAGCAGCCGGGGTCTCTACTACGAGCAGTACTTC,CASSRGLYYEQYF,NA,13,TRBJ2-7,TRBV5-6,NA
TGTGCCAGCTCACCAGGGACGGGAGCCTACGAGCAGTACTTC,CASSPGTGAYEQYF,NA,14,TRBJ2-7,TRBV18,NA
TGTGCCAGCAGCCTGGGGGGGGCTGGTGGAAACACCATATATTTT,CASSLGGAGGNTIYF,NA,15,TRBJ1-3,TRBV3-1/TRBV3-2,NA
TGTGCCAGCAGCTTAGCGGCGGAGTCCAACTCCTACGAGCAGTACTTC,CASSLAAESNSYEQYF,NA,16,TRBJ2-7,TRBV7-9,NA
TGTGCCAGCAGCCCAACGATCACGAACACTGAAGCTTTCTTT,CASSPTITNTEAFF,NA,14,TRBJ1-1,TRBV7-2,NA
TGTGCCAGCAGTTTATTCCCACTCATCTCCACAGATACGCAGTATTTT,CASSLFPLISTDTQYF,NA,16,TRBJ2-3,TRBV28,NA